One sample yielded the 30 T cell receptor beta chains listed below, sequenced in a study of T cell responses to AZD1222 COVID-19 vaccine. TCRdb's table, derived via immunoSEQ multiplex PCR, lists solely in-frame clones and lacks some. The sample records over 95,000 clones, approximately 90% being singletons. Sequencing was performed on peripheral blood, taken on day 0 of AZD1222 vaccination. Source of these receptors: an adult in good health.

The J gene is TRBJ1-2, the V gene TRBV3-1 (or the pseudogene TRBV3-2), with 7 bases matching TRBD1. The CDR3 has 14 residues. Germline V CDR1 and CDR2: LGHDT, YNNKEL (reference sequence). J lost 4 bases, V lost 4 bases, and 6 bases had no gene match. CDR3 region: CASSLGQELYGYTF. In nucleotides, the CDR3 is TGTGCCAGCAGCCTAGGACAGGAGCTCTATGGCTACACCTTC.

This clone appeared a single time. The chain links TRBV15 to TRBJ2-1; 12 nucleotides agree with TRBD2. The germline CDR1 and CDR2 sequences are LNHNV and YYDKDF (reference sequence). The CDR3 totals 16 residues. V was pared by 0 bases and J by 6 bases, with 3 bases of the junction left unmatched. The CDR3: CATSRERLAGANEQFF. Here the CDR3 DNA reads TGTGCCACCAGCAGAGAAAGACTAGCGGGAGCCAATGAGCAGTTCTTC.

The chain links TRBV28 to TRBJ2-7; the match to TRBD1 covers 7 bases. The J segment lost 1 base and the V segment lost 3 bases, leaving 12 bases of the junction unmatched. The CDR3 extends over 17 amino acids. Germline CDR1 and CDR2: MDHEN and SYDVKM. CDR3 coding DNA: TGTGCCAGCAGTTTCCAACCCGGCCGGGACAGTTCCTACGAGCAGTACTTC. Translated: CASSFQPGRDSSYEQYF.

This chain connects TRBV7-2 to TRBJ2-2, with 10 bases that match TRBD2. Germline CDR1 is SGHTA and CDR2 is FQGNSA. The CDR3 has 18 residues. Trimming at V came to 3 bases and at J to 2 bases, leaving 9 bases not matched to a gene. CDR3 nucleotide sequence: TGTGCCAGCAGCTTTCTACCGGGACTAGCGTCTAACACCGGGGAGCTGTTTTTT. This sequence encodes CASSFLPGLASNTGELFF.

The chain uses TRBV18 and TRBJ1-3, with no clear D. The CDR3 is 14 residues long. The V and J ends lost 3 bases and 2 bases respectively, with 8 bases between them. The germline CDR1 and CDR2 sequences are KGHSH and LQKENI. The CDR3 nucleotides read TGTGCCAGCTCACCTACGGAGGCTGGAAACACCATATATTTT. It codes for CASSPTEAGNTIYF.

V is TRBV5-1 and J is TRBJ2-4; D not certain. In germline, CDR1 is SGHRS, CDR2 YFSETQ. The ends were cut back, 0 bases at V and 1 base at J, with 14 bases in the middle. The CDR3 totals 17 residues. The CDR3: CASSLDGNGRAKNIQYF. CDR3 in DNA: TGCGCCAGCAGCTTGGACGGAAACGGCAGGGCCAAAAACATTCAGTACTTC.

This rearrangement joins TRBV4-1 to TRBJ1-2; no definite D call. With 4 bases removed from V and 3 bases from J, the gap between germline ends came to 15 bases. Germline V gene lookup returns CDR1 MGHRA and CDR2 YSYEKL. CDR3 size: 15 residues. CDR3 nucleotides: TGCGCCAGCAGCCGGGAGGACGGATACCACTATGGCTACACCTTC. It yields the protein CASSREDGYHYGYTF.

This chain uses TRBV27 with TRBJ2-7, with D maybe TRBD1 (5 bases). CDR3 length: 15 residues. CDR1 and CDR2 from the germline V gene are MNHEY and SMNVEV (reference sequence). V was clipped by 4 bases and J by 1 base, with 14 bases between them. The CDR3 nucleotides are TGTGCCAGCAGTTCTCTGGGGCGACGGTCCTACGAGCAGTACTTC. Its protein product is CASSSLGRRSYEQYF.

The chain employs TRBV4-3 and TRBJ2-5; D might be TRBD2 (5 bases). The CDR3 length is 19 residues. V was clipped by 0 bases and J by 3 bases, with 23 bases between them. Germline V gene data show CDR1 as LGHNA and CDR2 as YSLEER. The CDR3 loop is CASSQDVGLGQQIKETQYF. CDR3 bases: TGCGCCAGCAGCCAAGATGTAGGACTCGGGCAGCAGATAAAAGAGACCCAGTACTTC.

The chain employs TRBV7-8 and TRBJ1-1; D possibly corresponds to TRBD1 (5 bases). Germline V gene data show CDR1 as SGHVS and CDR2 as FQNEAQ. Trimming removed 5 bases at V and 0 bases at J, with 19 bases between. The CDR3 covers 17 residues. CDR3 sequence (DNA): TGTGCCAGCAGCCCACGTCGGGGGTCCACTTTGAACACTGAAGCTTTCTTT. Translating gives CASSPRRGSTLNTEAFF. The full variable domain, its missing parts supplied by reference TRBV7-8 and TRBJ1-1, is GAGVSQSPRYKVAKRGQDVALRCDPISGHVSLFWYQQALGQGPEFLTYFQNEAQLDKSGLPSDRFFAERPEGSVSTLKIQRTQQEDSAVYLCASSPRRGSTLNTEAFFGQGTRLTVV.

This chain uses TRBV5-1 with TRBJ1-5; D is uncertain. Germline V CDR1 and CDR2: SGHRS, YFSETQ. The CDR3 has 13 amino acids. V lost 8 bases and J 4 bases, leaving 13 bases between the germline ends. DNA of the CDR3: TGCGCCAGTTCTATTGAGCTTAATCAGCCCCAGCATTTT. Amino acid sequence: CASSIELNQPQHF.

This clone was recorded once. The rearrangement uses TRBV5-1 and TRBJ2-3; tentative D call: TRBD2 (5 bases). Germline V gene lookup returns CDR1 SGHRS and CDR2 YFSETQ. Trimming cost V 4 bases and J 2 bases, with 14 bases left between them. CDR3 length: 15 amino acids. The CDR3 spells CASSLFSDFTDTQYF. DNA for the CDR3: TGCGCCAGCAGCCTCTTTAGCGATTTCACAGATACGCAGTATTTT.

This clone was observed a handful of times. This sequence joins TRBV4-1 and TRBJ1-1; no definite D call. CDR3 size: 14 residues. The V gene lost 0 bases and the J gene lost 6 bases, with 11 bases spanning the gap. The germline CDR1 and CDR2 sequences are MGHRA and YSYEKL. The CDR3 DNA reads TGCGCCAGCAGCCAAGATCCTATCCTGGCTGAAGCTTTCTTT. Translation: CASSQDPILAEAFF.

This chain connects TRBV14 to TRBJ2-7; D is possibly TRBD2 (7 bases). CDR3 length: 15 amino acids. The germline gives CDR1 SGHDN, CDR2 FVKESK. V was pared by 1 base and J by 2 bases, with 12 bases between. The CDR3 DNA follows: TGTGCCAGCAGCCAAGGGGGGGGGCCAACCTACGAGCAGTACTTC. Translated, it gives CASSQGGGPTYEQYF.

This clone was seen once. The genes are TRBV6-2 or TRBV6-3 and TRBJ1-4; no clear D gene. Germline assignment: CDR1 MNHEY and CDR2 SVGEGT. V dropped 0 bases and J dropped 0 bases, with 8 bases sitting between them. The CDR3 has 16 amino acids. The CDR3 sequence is CASSYSGRTTNEKLFF. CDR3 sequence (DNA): TGTGCCAGCAGTTACTCGGGAAGAACAACTAATGAAAAACTGTTTTTT.

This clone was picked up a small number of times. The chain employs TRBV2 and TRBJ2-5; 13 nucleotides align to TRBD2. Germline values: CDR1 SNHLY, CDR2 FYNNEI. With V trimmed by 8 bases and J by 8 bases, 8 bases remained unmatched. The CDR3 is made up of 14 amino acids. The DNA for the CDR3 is TGTGCCAGCTATCCGGGACTAGCGGGACCAACCCAGTACTTC. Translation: CASYPGLAGPTQYF.

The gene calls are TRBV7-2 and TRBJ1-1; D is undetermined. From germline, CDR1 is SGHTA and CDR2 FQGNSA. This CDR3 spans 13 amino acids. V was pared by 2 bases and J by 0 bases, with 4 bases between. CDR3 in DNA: TGTGCCAGCAGCTTAAAAGTGAACACTGAAGCTTTCTTT. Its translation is CASSLKVNTEAFF.

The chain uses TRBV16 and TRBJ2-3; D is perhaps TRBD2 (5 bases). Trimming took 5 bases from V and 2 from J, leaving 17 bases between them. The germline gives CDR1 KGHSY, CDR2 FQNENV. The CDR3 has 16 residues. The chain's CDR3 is CASSEMEWTDTDTQYF. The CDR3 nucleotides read TGTGCCAGCAGCGAGATGGAGTGGACTGACACAGATACGCAGTATTTT.

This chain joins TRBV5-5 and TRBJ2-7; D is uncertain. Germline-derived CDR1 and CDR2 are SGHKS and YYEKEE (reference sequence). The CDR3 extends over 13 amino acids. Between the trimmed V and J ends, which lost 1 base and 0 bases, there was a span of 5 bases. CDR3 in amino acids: CASSLSISYEQYF. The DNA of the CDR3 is TGTGCCAGCAGCTTGAGCATCTCCTACGAGCAGTACTTC.

In DNA, the CDR3 is TGTGCCAGCTCACCAGGGACCCGGGGTGAAAAACTGTTTTTT. It is translated as CASSPGTRGEKLFF. The genes are TRBV18 and TRBJ1-4, with D possibly TRBD1 on 5 matching bases. This CDR3 is built from 14 residues. Trimming stripped 2 bases from V and 7 bases from J, with 11 bases between. In germline, CDR1 is KGHSH, CDR2 LQKENI.

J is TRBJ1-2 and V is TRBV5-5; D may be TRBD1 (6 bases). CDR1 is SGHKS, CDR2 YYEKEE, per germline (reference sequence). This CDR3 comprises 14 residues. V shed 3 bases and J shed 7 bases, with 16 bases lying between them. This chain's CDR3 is CASSSQGSFFGYTF. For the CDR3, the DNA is TGTGCCAGCAGCTCACAGGGATCTTTCTTTGGCTACACCTTC.

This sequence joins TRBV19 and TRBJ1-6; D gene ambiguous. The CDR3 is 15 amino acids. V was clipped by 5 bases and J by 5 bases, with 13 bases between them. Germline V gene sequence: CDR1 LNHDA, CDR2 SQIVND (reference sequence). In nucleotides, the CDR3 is TGTGCCAGTAGTGCCCGGACGGGGAATAATTCACCCCTCCACTTT. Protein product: CASSARTGNNSPLHF.

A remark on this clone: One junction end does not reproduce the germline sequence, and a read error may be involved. DNA for the CDR3: TGTGCCAGCAGCTTTTCCGGGACAAGGGCTTCCAACTTC. Its translation: CASSFSGTRASNF. The V gene is TRBV7-8, the J gene TRBJ2-5; D is perhaps TRBD1 (6 bases). Germline values: CDR1 SGHVS, CDR2 FQNEAQ. The length of the CDR3 is 13 residues.

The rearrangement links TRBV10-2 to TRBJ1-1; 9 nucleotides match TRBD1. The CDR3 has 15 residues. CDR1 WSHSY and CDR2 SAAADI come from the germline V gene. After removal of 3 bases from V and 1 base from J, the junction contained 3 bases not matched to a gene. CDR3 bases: TGCGCCAGCAGTGAAAGGACAGGGGCGAACACTGAAGCTTTCTTT. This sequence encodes CASSERTGANTEAFF.

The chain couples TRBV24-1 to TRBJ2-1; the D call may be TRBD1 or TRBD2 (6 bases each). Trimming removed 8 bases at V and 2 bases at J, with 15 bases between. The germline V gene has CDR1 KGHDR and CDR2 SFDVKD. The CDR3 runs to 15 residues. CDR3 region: CATKGKGGTYNEQFF. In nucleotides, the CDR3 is TGTGCCACCAAAGGGAAGGGGGGCACCTACAATGAGCAGTTCTTC.

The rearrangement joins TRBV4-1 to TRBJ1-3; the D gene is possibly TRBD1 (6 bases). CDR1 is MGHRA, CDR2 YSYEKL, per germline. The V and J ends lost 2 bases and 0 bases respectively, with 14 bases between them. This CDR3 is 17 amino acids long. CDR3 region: CASSQILRDTSGNTIYF. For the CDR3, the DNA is TGCGCCAGCAGCCAAATACTCCGGGACACCTCTGGAAACACCATATATTTT.

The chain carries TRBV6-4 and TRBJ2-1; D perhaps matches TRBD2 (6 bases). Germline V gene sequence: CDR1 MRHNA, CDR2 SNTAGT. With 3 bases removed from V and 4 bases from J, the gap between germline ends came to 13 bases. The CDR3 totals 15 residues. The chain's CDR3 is CASSERDGSYNEQFF. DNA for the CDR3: TGTGCCAGCAGTGAGCGGGACGGGAGTTACAATGAGCAGTTCTTC.

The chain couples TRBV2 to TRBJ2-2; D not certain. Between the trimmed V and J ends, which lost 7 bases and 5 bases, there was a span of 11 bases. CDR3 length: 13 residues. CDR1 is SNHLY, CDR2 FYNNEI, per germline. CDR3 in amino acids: CASNDLGTGELFF. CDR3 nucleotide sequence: TGTGCCAGCAACGACTTGGGTACCGGGGAGCTGTTTTTT.

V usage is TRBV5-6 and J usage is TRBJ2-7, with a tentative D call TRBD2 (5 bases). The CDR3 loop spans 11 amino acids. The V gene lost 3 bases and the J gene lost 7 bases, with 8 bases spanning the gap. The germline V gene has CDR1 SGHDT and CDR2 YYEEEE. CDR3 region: CASSSPGEQYF. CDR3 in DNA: TGTGCCAGCAGCTCGCCGGGGGAGCAGTACTTC. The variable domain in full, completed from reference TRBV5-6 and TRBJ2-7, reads DAGVTQSPTHLIKTRGQQVTLRCSPKSGHDTVSWYQQALGQGPQFIFQYYEEEERQRGNFPDRFSGHQFPNYSSELNVNALLLGDSALYLCASSSPGEQYFGPGTRLTVT.

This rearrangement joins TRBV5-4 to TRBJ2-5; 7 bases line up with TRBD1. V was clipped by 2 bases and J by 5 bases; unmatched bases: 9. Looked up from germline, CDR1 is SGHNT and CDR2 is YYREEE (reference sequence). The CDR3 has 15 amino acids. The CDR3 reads CASSLRQTGVETQYF. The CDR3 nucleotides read TGTGCCAGCAGCTTAAGACAAACAGGGGTTGAGACCCAGTACTTC.